Listed below are T cell receptor beta chains from one sample, sequenced in a study of T cell responses to AZD1222 COVID-19 vaccine. Clones were read by immunoSEQ multiplex PCR, and TCRdb kept only the in-frame ones, dropping some. The sample holds roughly 140,000 clones; 80% to 90% are singletons and the top ten take roughly 1.7%. The specimen comprised peripheral blood, sampled on day 0 of AZD1222 vaccination. The receptors derive from an adult in good health. CDR3s include the opening cysteine and the closing phenylalanine or tryptophan. D genes are given only for firm matches. The size entry is marked missing in some rows and otherwise reads once, few, many or a size class.

v_gene	d_gene	j_gene	abundance	CDR3aa	CDR3nt
TRBV19	TRBD1	TRBJ1-5	.	CASSTGQGYQPQHF	TGTGCCAGTAGTACGGGACAGGGTTATCAGCCCCAGCATTTT
TRBV19	.	TRBJ2-1	.	CASSQGLGPYNEQFF	TGTGCCAGTAGTCAAGGGCTAGGACCCTACAATGAGCAGTTCTTC
TRBV28	TRBD2	TRBJ2-7	.	CASSFFASGNYEQYF	TGTGCCAGCAGTTTTTTTGCTAGCGGAAACTACGAGCAGTACTTC
TRBV30	.	TRBJ2-7	.	CAWSGERGARKEQYF	TGTGCCTGGAGTGGGGAGAGGGGGGCGAGAAAGGAGCAGTACTTC
TRBV9	.	TRBJ2-5	.	CASSVDAGWGQTQYF	TGTGCCAGCAGCGTAGACGCAGGGTGGGGGCAGACCCAGTACTTC
TRBV12-3/TRBV12-4	.	TRBJ2-3	.	CASTLRRGTQYF	TGTGCCAGCACCTTAAGACGGGGTACGCAGTATTTT
TRBV7-2	TRBD1	TRBJ1-5	.	CASSYFPGTGVGQPQHF	TGTGCCAGCAGCTATTTTCCCGGGACAGGGGTTGGCCAGCCCCAGCATTTT
TRBV24-1	TRBD2	TRBJ2-5	.	CATSAGYLPAGQETQYF	TGTGCCACCAGTGCTGGGTATTTGCCAGCGGGACAAGAGACCCAGTACTTC
TRBV19	TRBD2	TRBJ2-7	.	CASRAGTSGSYEQYF	TGTGCCAGCCGCGCCGGAACTAGCGGCTCCTACGAGCAGTACTTC
TRBV20-1	.	TRBJ1-1	.	CSASSANTEAFF	TGCAGTGCTAGTAGCGCTAACACTGAAGCTTTCTTT
TRBV9	.	TRBJ1-5	.	CASSVRSGNQPQHF	TGTGCCAGCAGCGTCCGGTCCGGCAATCAGCCCCAGCATTTT
TRBV28	.	TRBJ2-3	.	CASSLVGVNQPQYF	TGTGCCAGCAGTTTAGTAGGGGTTAATCAGCCCCAGTATTTT
TRBV3-1/TRBV3-2	.	TRBJ2-5	.	CASSQEQETQYF	TGTGCCAGCAGCCAAGAGCAAGAGACCCAGTACTTC
TRBV4-2	.	TRBJ2-5	.	CASSQVWVGERLEETQYF	TGTGCCAGCAGCCAAGTATGGGTCGGGGAGCGGCTAGAAGAGACCCAGTACTTC
TRBV25-1	.	TRBJ2-7	once	CASRQAGEQYF	TGTGCCAGCAGACAGGCTGGCGAGCAGTACTTC
TRBV19	.	TRBJ1-6	once	CASSGDQGSPLHF	TGTGCCAGTAGTGGAGACCAGGGATCACCCCTCCACTTT
TRBV7-8	.	TRBJ2-5	.	CASSLQRVVRQETQYF	TGTGCCAGCAGCTTACAAAGGGTAGTAAGGCAAGAGACCCAGTACTTC
TRBV2	.	TRBJ1-5	.	CASSGPPGNQPQHF	TGTGCCAGCAGCGGTCCCCCGGGGAATCAGCCCCAGCATTTT
TRBV6-5	.	TRBJ1-1	.	CASSTKQGLYTEAFF	TGTGCCAGCAGTACCAAACAGGGACTCTACACTGAAGCTTTCTTT
TRBV7-2	.	TRBJ2-7	.	CASSLEARGEQYF	TGTGCCAGCAGCCTAGAGGCTAGGGGAGAGCAGTACTTC
TRBV3-1/TRBV3-2	TRBD2	TRBJ2-1	.	CASSPTGTRNEQFF	TGTGCCAGCAGCCCGACCGGGACTAGGAATGAGCAGTTCTTC
TRBV14	.	TRBJ1-4	.	CASSPKGGRGEKLFF	TGTGCCAGCAGCCCCAAGGGAGGAAGAGGCGAAAAACTGTTTTTT
TRBV7-9	.	TRBJ1-4	.	CASSLRAEKLFF	TGTGCCAGCAGCTTGCGCGCTGAAAAACTGTTTTTT
TRBV15	TRBD1	TRBJ1-6	.	CATSRDAGTGDSPLHF	TGTGCCACCAGCAGAGATGCCGGGACAGGGGACTCACCCCTCCACTTT
TRBV6-6	.	TRBJ2-3	once	CASSRERGTDTQYF	TGTGCCAGCAGTCGGGAGAGAGGGACAGATACGCAGTATTTT
TRBV20-1	.	TRBJ1-5	.	CSAGGIKPQHF	TGCAGTGCTGGGGGGATAAAGCCCCAGCATTTT
TRBV30	TRBD2	TRBJ2-1	.	CAWTGLAGVSYNEQFF	TGTGCCTGGACCGGACTAGCGGGAGTTTCCTACAATGAGCAGTTCTTC
TRBV30	.	TRBJ1-2	.	CAWSDTWARGNYGYTF	TGTGCCTGGAGCGATACCTGGGCCCGGGGTAACTATGGCTACACCTTC
TRBV7-2	.	TRBJ1-2	once	CASSLALGNGYTF	TGTGCCAGCAGCTTAGCGCTCGGGAACGGCTACACCTTC
TRBV4-2	.	TRBJ1-1	.	CASSQGPGAFF	TGTGCCAGCAGCCAAGGTCCCGGGGCTTTCTTT
TRBV19	.	TRBJ2-3	once	CASTSGEGTDTQYF	TGTGCCAGTACCTCGGGGGAAGGCACAGATACGCAGTATTTT
TRBV7-9	.	TRBJ1-1	.	CASSLNPRARPTEAFF	TGTGCCAGCAGCTTAAACCCCCGGGCCAGACCCACTGAAGCTTTCTTT
TRBV2	TRBD1	TRBJ2-2	.	CASRDRENTGELFF	TGTGCCAGCCGGGACAGGGAAAACACCGGGGAGCTGTTTTTT
TRBV2	.	TRBJ1-1	once	CASRELSYRQPPPEAFF	TGTGCCAGCAGGGAACTTTCTTACCGACAGCCACCCCCTGAAGCTTTCTTT
TRBV7-6	.	TRBJ1-3	.	CASSPTGAYSGNTIYF	TGTGCCAGCAGCCCAACTGGGGCTTACTCTGGAAACACCATATATTTT
TRBV6-1	.	TRBJ1-5	.	CASSERATPNQPQHF	TGTGCCAGCAGTGAACGGGCTACCCCTAATCAGCCCCAGCATTTT
TRBV7-9	TRBD1	TRBJ1-1	.	CASSYRGGRRVNTEAFF	TGTGCCAGCAGCTACAGAGGGGGCCGTCGCGTTAACACTGAAGCTTTCTTT
TRBV21-1	.	TRBJ1-1	.	CASPRGSQAPDFEAFF	TGTGCCAGCCCCAGGGGCTCACAAGCGCCGGATTTTGAAGCTTTCTTT
TRBV2	TRBD2	TRBJ2-3	.	CASSEVAGGPRTQYF	TGTGCCAGCAGTGAAGTTGCGGGGGGGCCTCGTACGCAGTATTTT
TRBV24-1	TRBD1	TRBJ1-3	.	CATSEGGTAGNTIYF	TGTGCCACCAGTGAGGGTGGGACAGCTGGAAACACCATATATTTT
TRBV7-8	.	TRBJ1-5	.	CASRSQPQHF	TGTGCCAGCCGGAGTCAGCCCCAGCATTTT
TRBV18	.	TRBJ1-2	.	CASSPPDSPYGYTF	TGTGCCAGCTCACCACCGGACAGCCCCTATGGCTACACCTTC
TRBV6-6	.	TRBJ1-1	.	CASSLGLVPMNTEAFF	TGTGCCAGCAGTTTAGGACTCGTCCCCATGAACACTGAAGCTTTCTTT
TRBV15	.	TRBJ1-1	.	CATSRDLQGGMMYRAEAFF	TGTGCCACCAGCAGAGATTTACAGGGCGGGATGATGTATCGGGCTGAAGCTTTCTTT
TRBV6-2/TRBV6-3	.	TRBJ1-2	.	CASSYSGRTANYGYTF	TGTGCCAGCAGTTACTCGGGAAGGACCGCTAACTATGGCTACACCTTC
TRBV15	.	TRBJ2-6	.	CATSTGVGANVLTF	TGTGCCACCAGCACAGGGGTTGGGGCCAACGTCCTGACTTTC
TRBV19	.	TRBJ1-2	.	CASSIEAVRGGYTF	TGTGCCAGTAGTATTGAAGCCGTCCGGGGAGGCTACACCTTC
TRBV18	.	TRBJ1-1	.	CASSPTAIEAFF	TGTGCCAGCTCACCGACAGCTATTGAAGCTTTCTTT
TRBV3-1/TRBV3-2	TRBD2	TRBJ2-7	once	CASSDEMLAGSFYEQYF	TGTGCCAGCAGCGACGAGATGCTAGCGGGAAGCTTTTACGAGCAGTACTTC
TRBV2	TRBD2	TRBJ2-4	.	CASSGGTSGEAKNIQYF	TGTGCCAGCTCGGGCGGGACTAGCGGGGAAGCCAAAAACATTCAGTACTTC
TRBV27	.	TRBJ1-4	once	CASSLSSVVATNEKLFF	TGTGCCAGCAGTTTATCTTCCGTAGTTGCAACTAATGAAAAACTGTTTTTT
TRBV7-3	.	TRBJ1-1	.	CASSLTGVGNTEAFF	TGTGCCAGCAGCTTAACGGGGGTCGGGAACACTGAAGCTTTCTTT
TRBV25-1	.	TRBJ2-1	.	CASSELLFPPFF	TGTGCCAGCAGTGAATTACTCTTTCCGCCTTTCTTC